This record concerns one T cell receptor (beta chain) sequence. The antigen is not known. Isolated RNA was reverse transcribed in full, so expressed TCRB transcripts were sequenced. Repertoires were generated with immunoSEQ multiplex PCR, while TCRdb's copy carries only in-frame clones and drops some. The sample includes 350,000 to 450,000 clones, about 16% of them seen just once. This sample stems from a study of beta chain features in type 1 diabetes. General study points: Reduced insertions and increased deletions marked VDJ junctions in type 1 diabetes patients.

V was clipped by 7 bases and J by 2 bases; unmatched bases: 11. The CDR3 runs 15 residues. CDR1 MDHEN and CDR2 SYDVKM come from the germline V gene. The V call is TRBV28, the J call TRBJ2-7; 7 bases fit TRBD2. The sequence was obtained from a woman younger than 35 in good health. Sequenced input: naive CD4+ T cells from blood. The CDR3 DNA reads as TGTGCCAGCACCTACCTCCCCAGCGGGACCTACGAGCAGTACTTC. This codes for CASTYLPSGTYEQYF.